Detailed here is one T cell receptor beta chain. V shed 1 base and J shed 1 base, with 11 bases lying between them. The CDR3 spans 16 residues. CDR1 and CDR2 from the germline V gene are LGHDT and YNNKEL (reference sequence). The source of the sample is a study of blood T cell repertoires in COVID-19. The assay was immunoSEQ multiplex PCR, and TCRdb's table has in-frame clones only and misses some. The sample shows approximately 500,000 clones, approximately 88% of them seen only once. The gene calls are TRBV3-1 (or the pseudogene TRBV3-2) and TRBJ1-5, with D unresolved. The sample comprised peripheral blood. The TCR originated in a woman aged 50 to 65 with COVID-19, enrolled during active disease. CDR3 region: CASSQAEPGSNQPQHF. The CDR3 coding sequence is TGTGCCAGCAGCCAAGCTGAGCCGGGGAGCAATCAGCCCCAGCATTTT.